This is a list of T cell receptor beta chains from one sample in a study of identical twins. Each CDR3 protein gets one entry after TCRdb re-called the 5' RACE reads with MiXCR. The table lists about 530,000 distinct CDR3 sequences, approximately 20% of them singletons. This sample was also put to use in a study of yellow fever vaccine responses in identical twins.

The sequenced material came from CD4+ T cells sorted from blood. These receptors originate from a woman aged 18-29 years in good health. Each CDR3 is given with its conserved first and last residue. Clone sizes are given selectively: once, few, many, or a class where the clone is expanded.

abundance	v_gene	j_gene	CDR3aa
many	TRBV11-2	TRBJ2-3	CASSLETGGRTDTQYF
-	TRBV3-1	TRBJ2-5	CASSQSGGLVETQYF
-	TRBV12-3/TRBV12-4	TRBJ2-5	CASSLGKREGGETQYF
-	TRBV5-6	TRBJ2-5	CASSPQGLAGETQYF
-	TRBV6-1	TRBJ2-1	CASVRDTRPSSYNEQFF
many	TRBV12-3/TRBV12-4	TRBJ1-1	CASSFTENTEAFF
few	TRBV5-1	TRBJ2-1	CASSSPPGLAGPNSYNEQFF
-	TRBV5-1	TRBJ2-7	CASSLVGLALYEQYF
-	TRBV15	TRBJ2-1	CATSRDLLRGAHNYNEQFF
-	TRBV3-1	TRBJ1-1	CASSQEALGSTEAFF
-	TRBV11-3	TRBJ2-1	CASSLEPPPRYNEQFF
few	TRBV4-1	TRBJ2-1	CASSQEGGSSRSANEQFF
-	TRBV12-3/TRBV12-4	TRBJ2-3	CAISFAGTSGRWTDTQYF
-	TRBV5-1	TRBJ2-1	CASSVGGPNEQIF
-	TRBV20-1	TRBJ1-1	CSAPDRGWNTEAFF
few	TRBV6-5	TRBJ2-2	CATGGHTGELFF
few	TRBV7-8	TRBJ1-1	CASSPRVTDGEAFF
few	TRBV7-6	TRBJ1-2	CASSLGAGSDYGYTF
-	TRBV2	TRBJ2-1	CASRYSSGSYNEQFF
-	TRBV12-3/TRBV12-4	TRBJ1-6	CASSPRQGYNSPLHF
-	TRBV4-1	TRBJ2-3	CASSQSPLVTDTQYF
few	TRBV7-3	TRBJ2-1	CASSFTGTGGYNEQFF
few	TRBV5-1	TRBJ2-7	CASANRDRDYEQYF
-	TRBV5-6	TRBJ1-3	CASRVMTVGNTIYF
many	TRBV5-1	TRBJ2-3	CASSLDADTQYF
few	TRBV12-3/TRBV12-4	TRBJ2-7	CASRKAASSYEQYF